The next 14 T cell receptor beta chains were all read from a single sample in a study of blood T cell repertoires in COVID-19. Using immunoSEQ multiplex PCR, the repertoire was profiled, and TCRdb retains in-frame clones only, with some absent. The sample lists 190,000 or so clones, about 77% seen once, with 2.5% to 3.5% in the top ten. Sequencing was carried out using peripheral blood. The receptors were gathered from a woman of 80 years or more with active or convalescent COVID-19.

The genes are TRBV7-2 and TRBJ1-5; 7 bases line up with TRBD1. V lost 0 bases to trimming and J lost 7 bases; unmatched junction nucleotides: 9. CDR3 length equals 16 residues. The germline gives CDR1 SGHTA, CDR2 FQGNSA. The CDR3 reads CASSLAGAGGRQPQHF. In DNA, the CDR3 is TGTGCCAGCAGCTTAGCCGGGGCAGGGGGTAGGCAGCCCCAGCATTTT.

This chain joins TRBV6-5 and TRBJ1-3; D is ambiguous. Germline lookup yields CDR1 MNHEY and CDR2 SVGAGI. CDR3 size: 15 residues. Trimming left V 2 bases short and J 0 bases short, with 8 bases between. The chain's CDR3 is CASSYGQDSGNTIYF. The DNA for the CDR3 is TGTGCCAGCAGTTACGGGCAAGACTCTGGAAACACCATATATTTT.

This chain links TRBV18 with TRBJ2-5; 7 nucleotides match TRBD1. The CDR3 is made up of 14 amino acids. CDR1 and CDR2 from the germline V gene are KGHSH and LQKENI. J lost 5 bases, V lost 1 base, and 4 bases had no gene match. CDR3 nucleotides: TGTGCCAGCTCACCACAGGGGGCTCGGGAGACCCAGTACTTC. Encoded protein: CASSPQGARETQYF.

The V and J genes are TRBV28 and TRBJ2-3; TRBD2 matches at 7 bases. V dropped 7 bases and J dropped 0; count of bases not matched to a gene: 7. This CDR3 comprises 15 residues. Germline CDR1 reads MDHEN; CDR2 reads SYDVKM. Here the CDR3 reads CASTGAGSSTDTQYF. The CDR3 DNA reads as TGTGCCAGCACCGGAGCGGGGTCGAGCACAGATACGCAGTATTTT.

The rearrangement uses TRBV6-2 or TRBV6-3 and TRBJ2-7, with TRBD1 identical over 8 bases. With V trimmed by 5 bases and J by 2 bases, 11 bases remained unmatched. The CDR3 runs to 16 residues. Germline V gene lookup returns CDR1 MNHEY and CDR2 SVGEGT. The DNA for the CDR3 is TGTGCCAGCAGTCAGGACAGGGTTCGCCATCCCTACGAGCAGTACTTC. Its translation: CASSQDRVRHPYEQYF.

Many counts were recorded for this clone. The CDR3 sequence is CATRPRHSYEQYF. The CDR3 nucleotides read TGTGCCACCCGACCGAGGCATTCCTACGAGCAGTACTTC. This sequence joins TRBV19 and TRBJ2-7; D is ambiguous. Germline lookup yields CDR1 LNHDA and CDR2 SQIVND (reference sequence). Trimming stripped 10 bases from V and 1 base from J, with 14 bases between. The CDR3 is 13 amino acids.

This sequence joins TRBV5-6 and TRBJ2-3; TRBD2 aligns across 11 bases. The CDR3 has 16 residues. Germline V lookup: CDR1 SGHDT, CDR2 YYEEEE. V shed 0 bases and J 7 bases; nucleotides not matched to a gene: 7. The CDR3 here is CASSLGLAGLTNTQYF. CDR3 nucleotides: TGTGCCAGCAGCTTGGGACTAGCGGGACTCACCAATACGCAGTATTTT. Variable domain in full (rest from reference TRBV5-6 and TRBJ2-3): DAGVTQSPTHLIKTRGQQVTLRCSPKSGHDTVSWYQQALGQGPQFIFQYYEEEERQRGNFPDRFSGHQFPNYSSELNVNALLLGDSALYLCASSLGLAGLTNTQYFGPGTRLTVL.

This sequence joins TRBV24-1 and TRBJ1-4; D gene ambiguous. The CDR3 totals 12 residues. CDR1 and CDR2 (germline): KGHDR, SFDVKD. Trimming pared 3 bases from V and 6 bases from J, leaving 4 bases between. The CDR3 bases are TGTGCCACCAGTGATACAGATGAAAAACTGTTTTTT. Translating gives CATSDTDEKLFF.

This rearrangement joins TRBV6-5 to TRBJ1-4, with D possibly TRBD1 on 5 matching bases. The V and J ends lost 6 bases and 4 bases respectively, with 12 bases between them. The CDR3 runs 14 residues. Germline V CDR1 and CDR2: MNHEY, SVGAGI. CDR3 coding DNA: TGTGCCAGCAGGAAAAGGGGTATTAATGAAAAACTGTTTTTT. It translates to CASRKRGINEKLFF.

V and J are TRBV18 and TRBJ1-3; TRBD1 might be the D (5 bases). V lost 6 bases to trimming and J lost 0 bases, with 15 bases between them. CDR3 length: 16 amino acids. Germline values: CDR1 KGHSH, CDR2 LQKENI. The DNA for the CDR3 is TGTGCCAGCTCCCCTGACAGCTTTAGCTCTGGAAACACCATATATTTT. Encoded protein: CASSPDSFSSGNTIYF. The variable domain in full, with the rest retrieved from reference TRBV18 and TRBJ1-3, is NAGVMQNPRHLVRRRGQEARLRCSPMKGHSHVYWYRQLPEEGLKFMVYLQKENIIDESGMPKERFSAEFPKEGPSILRIQQVVRGDSAAYFCASSPDSFSSGNTIYFGEGSWLTVV.

The chain has TRBV5-8 and TRBJ1-6; 7 bases map to TRBD1. CDR3 length: 14 residues. Unmatched junction bases numbered 5, after V lost 3 bases and J lost 8 bases. Germline CDR1 and CDR2: SGHTS and YDEGEE. In DNA form, the CDR3 reads TGTGCCAGCAGCTCGGGACAGAGCGATTCACCCCTCCACTTT. It is translated as CASSSGQSDSPLHF. The full variable domain, completed using reference TRBV5-8 and TRBJ1-6, is EAGVTQSPTHLIKTRGQQATLRCSPISGHTSVYWYQQALGLGLQFLLWYDEGEERNRGNFPPRFSGRQFPNYSSELNVNALELEDSALYLCASSSGQSDSPLHFGNGTRLTVT.

This chain connects TRBV2 to TRBJ1-5; 7 nucleotides agree with TRBD1. Germline CDR1 reads SNHLY; CDR2 reads FYNNEI. Trimming took 6 bases from V and 1 from J; bases not matched to a gene: 3. The CDR3 spans 14 residues. The CDR3 region has the DNA TGTGCCAGCAGGAAGGGACAGAGCAATCAGCCCCAGCATTTT. The encoded protein is CASRKGQSNQPQHF. The variable domain in full, completed from reference TRBV2 and TRBJ1-5, reads EPEVTQTPSHQVTQMGQEVILRCVPISNHLYFYWYRQILGQKVEFLVSFYNNEISEKSEIFDDQFSVERPDGSNFTLKIRSTKLEDSAMYFCASRKGQSNQPQHFGDGTRLSIL.

The chain couples TRBV29-1 to TRBJ2-2; TRBD2 might be the D (6 bases). Germline loops: CDR1 SQVTM, CDR2 ANQGSEA. V lost 7 bases, J lost 2 bases, and 14 bases lay in between. The CDR3 length is 14 residues. The CDR3 DNA reads TGCAGCGCCGGAACTAGCCTTAACACCGGGGAGCTGTTTTTT. Protein sequence: CSAGTSLNTGELFF.

The J gene is TRBJ2-7, the V gene TRBV9; 12 nucleotides align to TRBD1. Germline V lookup: CDR1 SGDLS, CDR2 YYNGEE. With 0 bases clipped from V and 6 bases from J, the junction kept 4 bases outside the gene matches. The CDR3 contains 15 residues. The CDR3: CASSVGDRGPSEQYF. The CDR3 nucleotides are TGTGCCAGCAGCGTAGGGGACAGGGGGCCATCCGAGCAGTACTTC.